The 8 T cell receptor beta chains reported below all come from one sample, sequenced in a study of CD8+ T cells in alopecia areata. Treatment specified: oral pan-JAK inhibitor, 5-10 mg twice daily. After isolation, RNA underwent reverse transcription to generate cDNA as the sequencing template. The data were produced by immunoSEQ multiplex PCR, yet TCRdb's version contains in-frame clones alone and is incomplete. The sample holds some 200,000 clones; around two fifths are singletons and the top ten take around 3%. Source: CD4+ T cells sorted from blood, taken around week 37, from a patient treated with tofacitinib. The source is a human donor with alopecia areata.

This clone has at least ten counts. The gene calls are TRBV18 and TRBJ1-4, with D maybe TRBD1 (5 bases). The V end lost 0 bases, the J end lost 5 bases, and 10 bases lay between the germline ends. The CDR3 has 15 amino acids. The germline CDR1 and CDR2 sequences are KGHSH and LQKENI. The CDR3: CASSPPRDSNEKLFF. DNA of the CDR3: TGTGCCAGCTCACCACCGCGCGACAGCAATGAAAAACTGTTTTTT.

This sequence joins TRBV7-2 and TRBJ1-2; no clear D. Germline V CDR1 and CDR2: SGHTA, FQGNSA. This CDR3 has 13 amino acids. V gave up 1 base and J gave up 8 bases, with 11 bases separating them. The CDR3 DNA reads TGTGCCAGCAGCTTAGTGAAAGTAGGCGGCTACACCTTC. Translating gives CASSLVKVGGYTF.

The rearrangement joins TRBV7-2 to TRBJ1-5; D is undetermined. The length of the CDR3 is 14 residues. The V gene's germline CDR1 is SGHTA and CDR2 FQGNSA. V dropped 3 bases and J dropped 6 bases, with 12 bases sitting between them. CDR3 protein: CASSLVGVGQPQHF. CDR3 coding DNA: TGTGCCAGCAGCTTGGTCGGGGTAGGTCAGCCCCAGCATTTT.

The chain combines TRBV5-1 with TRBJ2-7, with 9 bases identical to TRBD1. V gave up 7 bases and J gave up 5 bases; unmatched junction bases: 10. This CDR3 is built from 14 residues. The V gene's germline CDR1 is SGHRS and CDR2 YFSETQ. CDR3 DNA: TGCGCCAGCTATCTTGACAGGGGGAATGACGAGCAGTACTTC. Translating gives CASYLDRGNDEQYF.

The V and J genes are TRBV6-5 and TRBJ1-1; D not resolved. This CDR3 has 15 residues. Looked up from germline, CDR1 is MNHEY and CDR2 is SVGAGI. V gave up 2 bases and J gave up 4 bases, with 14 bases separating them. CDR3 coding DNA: TGTGCCAGCAGTTACAGGTCGAGGGAGGGCACTGAAGCTTTCTTT. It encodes CASSYRSREGTEAFF.

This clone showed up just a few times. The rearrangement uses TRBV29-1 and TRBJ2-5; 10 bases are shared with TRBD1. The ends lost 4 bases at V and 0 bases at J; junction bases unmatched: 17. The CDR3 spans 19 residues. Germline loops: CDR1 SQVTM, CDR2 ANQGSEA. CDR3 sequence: CSVGAWGQGTLQYQETQYF. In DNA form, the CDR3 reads TGCAGCGTTGGCGCCTGGGGACAGGGGACACTCCAGTACCAAGAGACCCAGTACTTC.

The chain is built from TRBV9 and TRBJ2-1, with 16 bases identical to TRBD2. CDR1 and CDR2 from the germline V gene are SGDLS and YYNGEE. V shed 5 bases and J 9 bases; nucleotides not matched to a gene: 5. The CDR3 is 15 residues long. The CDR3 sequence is CASSGTSGRAGEQFF. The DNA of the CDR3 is TGTGCCAGCAGTGGGACTAGCGGGAGGGCCGGTGAGCAGTTCTTC. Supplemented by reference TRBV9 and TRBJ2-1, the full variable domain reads DSGVTQTPKHLITATGQRVTLRCSPRSGDLSVYWYQQSLDQGLQFLIQYYNGEERAKGNILERFSAQQFPDLHSELNLSSLELGDSALYFCASSGTSGRAGEQFFGPGTRLTVL.

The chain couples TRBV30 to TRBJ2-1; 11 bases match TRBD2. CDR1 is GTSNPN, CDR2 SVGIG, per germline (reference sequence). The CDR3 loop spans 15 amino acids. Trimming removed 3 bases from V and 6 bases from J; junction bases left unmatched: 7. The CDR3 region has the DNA TGTGCCTGGAGATTCGGGCTAGCGGGAGGCAATGAGCAGTTCTTC. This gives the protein CAWRFGLAGGNEQFF.